This passage covers 30 T cell receptor beta chains from one sample sequenced in a study of CD8+CD57+ T cells in acquired aplastic anemia. Sequenced patients had shown CD8+CD57+ cell expansion by flow cytometry. The use of genomic DNA as template underpinned the TCR beta VDJ and CDR3 profiling. TCRdb re-called the reads through MiXCR, storing one row per CDR3 protein. The profile shows around 200,000 distinct CDR3 sequences, roughly 50% of them singletons. Sequenced input: sorted CD4+, CD8+, or CD8+CD57+ T cells (not recorded which) from PBMCs. The receptors were sampled from a human donor with aplastic anemia.

The V and J genes are TRBV15 and TRBJ2-1; D not resolved. The CDR3 is made up of 11 amino acids. The germline V and J ends were trimmed by 4 bases and 7 bases, with 5 bases remaining between them. The germline gives CDR1 LNHNV, CDR2 YYDKDF (reference sequence). CDR3 amino acids: CATSTLNEQFF. CDR3 nucleotide sequence: TGTGCCACCAGCACCCTTAATGAGCAGTTCTTC.

This clonotype was counted many times. This rearrangement joins TRBV20-1 to TRBJ2-3, with D perhaps being TRBD1 or TRBD2 (5 bases each). Germline loops: CDR1 DFQATT, CDR2 SNEGSKA (reference sequence). The CDR3 spans 15 residues. Trimming took off 0 bases at V and 7 bases at J, with 17 bases between the two ends. The CDR3, as DNA: TGCAGTGCTAGAGAGGGGACCCTTTCTATCTATACGCAGTATTTT. Amino acids: CSAREGTLSIYTQYF.

This clonotype showed up many times. This sequence joins TRBV5-1 and TRBJ2-7; D gene ambiguous. CDR3 size: 16 residues. Trimming shortened V by 0 bases and J by 3 bases, and 16 bases separated the two germline ends. Germline loops: CDR1 SGHRS, CDR2 YFSETQ. CDR3 region: CASSLALGRSVYEQYF. The CDR3 coding sequence is TGCGCCAGCAGCTTGGCCTTGGGCAGATCGGTCTACGAGCAGTACTTC.

The chain recombines TRBV25-1 with TRBJ1-2; 8 positions match TRBD1. Germline-derived CDR1 and CDR2 are MGHDK and SYGVNS. This CDR3 is 10 amino acids long. Here the CDR3 reads CDRGGYGYTF. CDR3 in DNA: TGTGACAGGGGGGGCTATGGCTACACCTTC.

Ten or more counts support this clonotype. This rearrangement joins TRBV5-1 to TRBJ1-2; the D gene is possibly TRBD1 (5 bases). Germline V gives CDR1 SGHRS, CDR2 YFSETQ. V was cut by 5 bases and J by 2 bases, with 16 bases left in between. CDR3 length equals 15 residues. CDR3 bases: TGCGCCAGCAGACAGGACATCGGTGAGAACTATGGCTACACCTTC. Amino acids: CASRQDIGENYGYTF.

This clonotype came up many times. The V call is TRBV14, the J call TRBJ2-1; no reliable D call. The ends were cut back, 3 bases at V and 12 bases at J, with 9 bases in the middle. Germline CDR1 and CDR2: SGHDN and FVKESK. This CDR3 spans 11 amino acids. The CDR3 loop reads CASSQGWGQFF. CDR3 in DNA: TGTGCCAGCAGCCAGGGGTGGGGGCAGTTCTTC.

The genes are TRBV20-1 and TRBJ1-5; D is ambiguous. The CDR3 is 13 residues long. The V end was cut by 5 bases, the J end by 2 bases, with 10 bases between. Germline CDR1 reads DFQATT; CDR2 reads SNEGSKA (reference sequence). CDR3 coding DNA: TGCAGTGCTGAGACTGGTGGCAATCAGCCCCAGCATTTT. It specifies CSAETGGNQPQHF.

There are many counts of this clonotype. The J gene is TRBJ2-2, the V gene TRBV7-3; 7 bases are a match to TRBD1. Unmatched junction bases numbered 7, after V lost 2 bases and J lost 1 base. Germline CDR1 and CDR2: SGHTA and FQGTGA. The CDR3 is made up of 17 amino acids. This CDR3 reads CASSLFPGTVNTGELFF. In DNA form, the CDR3 reads TGTGCCAGCAGCTTATTCCCCGGGACAGTGAACACCGGGGAGCTGTTTTTT.

This clonotype was found once. The chain recombines TRBV2 with TRBJ2-1; D remains ambiguous. The length of the CDR3 is 15 residues. V shed 3 bases and J shed 6 bases, with 15 bases lying between them. Germline loops: CDR1 SNHLY, CDR2 FYNNEI. The CDR3: CASSDRPRRANEQFF. CDR3 DNA sequence: TGTGCCAGCAGTGACAGGCCCCGTCGGGCCAATGAGCAGTTCTTC.

This clonotype appeared many times. The chain is built from TRBV19 and TRBJ2-5, with TRBD1 as a possible D gene (6 bases). Germline CDR1 LNHDA, CDR2 SQIVND (reference sequence). V lost 2 bases, J lost 7 bases, and 14 bases lay in between. CDR3 size: 14 residues. This CDR3 is CASSILQGQGTQYF. CDR3 nucleotide sequence: TGTGCCAGTAGTATATTACAGGGCCAGGGGACCCAGTACTTC.

This clonotype was picked up many times. The chain employs TRBV5-8 and TRBJ2-3; a weak D match, TRBD2 (6 bases). The CDR3 is made up of 16 amino acids. Germline V gives CDR1 SGHTS, CDR2 YDEGEE. Deletions cut 0 bases from V and 0 bases from J, with 11 bases between. CDR3 sequence: CASSLGASASTDTQYF. The CDR3 nucleotides are TGTGCCAGCAGCTTGGGTGCTAGCGCGAGCACAGATACGCAGTATTTT.

Points on this clonotype: At one of its ends the junction is not consistent with the germline gene, which may arise from a read error. This chain connects TRBV10-1 to TRBJ1-6, with no clear D. The CDR3 is 19 residues long. The germline gives CDR1 WNHNN, CDR2 SYGVQD (reference sequence). The CDR3 nucleotides are TGTGCCAGCAGTGTTGGCCTTAACCCCGGCTTCTCCTATAATTCACCCCTCCACTTT. Protein product: CASSVGLNPGFSYNSPLHF.

The genes are TRBV19 and TRBJ1-1, with 8 bases matching TRBD1. In germline, CDR1 is LNHDA, CDR2 SQIVND (reference sequence). Losses at the gene ends were 9 bases for V and 7 bases for J; bases not matched to a gene: 7. This CDR3 spans 12 amino acids. CDR3 region: CASRMDRDEAFF. CDR3 sequence (DNA): TGTGCCAGCCGCATGGACAGGGATGAAGCTTTCTTT.

V is TRBV5-1 and J is TRBJ2-3, with 12 positions matching TRBD2. The CDR3 is 16 residues long. J was trimmed by 11 bases and V by 4 bases; bases with no gene match: 14. Germline lookup yields CDR1 SGHRS and CDR2 YFSETQ. CDR3 sequence: CASSRLAGDSYNEQYF. CDR3 DNA sequence: TGCGCCAGCAGCCGACTAGCGGGGGATTCCTACAATGAGCAGTATTTT. Combining the CDR3 with reference TRBV5-1 and TRBJ2-3 gives the whole variable domain KAGVTQTPRYLIKTRGQQVTLSCSPISGHRSVSWYQQTPGQGLQFLFEYFSETQRNKGNFPGRFSGRQFSNSRSEMNVSTLELGDSALYLCASSRLAGDSYNEQYFGPGTRLTVL.

This clonotype was observed a single time. The CDR3 DNA is TGTGCCAGCAGCTTAGAGCGGACCCGGACCGGGGAGCTGTTTTTT. Residues: CASSLERTRTGELFF. The chain recombines TRBV7-8 with TRBJ2-2; D is perhaps TRBD2 (5 bases). CDR1 is SGHVS and CDR2 is FQNEAQ in the germline V gene. There are 15 residues in the CDR3. Trimming shortened V by 1 base and J by 5 bases, and 11 bases separated the two germline ends.

This clonotype was detected ten times or more. The chain carries TRBV30 and TRBJ1-1; D remains unclear. V lost 3 bases and J 6 bases, leaving 14 bases between the germline ends. CDR1 GTSNPN and CDR2 SVGIG come from the germline V gene (reference sequence). This CDR3 has 13 amino acids. CDR3 in amino acids: CAWRQTSDSEAFF. CDR3 nucleotides: TGTGCCTGGAGGCAGACTTCGGATTCTGAAGCTTTCTTT.

The DNA of the CDR3 is TGTGCCAGTAGCCCCTGGGAGGGGGCGGACACTGAAGCTTTCTTT. Its protein product is CASSPWEGADTEAFF. The chain carries TRBV19 and TRBJ1-1; 7 nucleotides line up with TRBD1. The V gene's germline CDR1 is LNHDA and CDR2 SQIVND (reference sequence). J lost 3 bases, V lost 6 bases, and 10 bases had no gene match. The CDR3 covers 15 residues.

This clonotype was observed many times. This rearrangement joins TRBV7-9 to TRBJ2-1; 8 nucleotides agree with TRBD2. Germline V CDR1 and CDR2: SEHNR, FQNEAQ (reference sequence). The CDR3 has 17 residues. J lost 6 bases, V lost 6 bases, and 16 bases had no gene match. CDR3 coding DNA: TGTGCCAGCAGTCATCTTATGGCGGGGGGACGGGGCAATGAGCAGTTCTTC. Translating it yields CASSHLMAGGRGNEQFF.

This rearrangement joins TRBV2 to TRBJ2-5; 9 positions match TRBD1. CDR1 is SNHLY and CDR2 is FYNNEI in the germline V gene. J gave up 9 bases and V 5 bases, and 10 bases lay outside the gene matches. The CDR3 sequence is 14 residues long. The CDR3 coding sequence is TGTGCCAGCAGTTGGGGACAGGGAGGGCAGCCCCAGTACTTC. This sequence encodes CASSWGQGGQPQYF.

A remark on this clonotype: Since a much larger clone is just one base distant, this may be a read error. The V and J genes are TRBV14 and TRBJ1-1; 8 bases map to TRBD1. Germline assignment: CDR1 SGHDN and CDR2 FVKESK. CDR3 length: 14 amino acids. The CDR3 DNA reads TGTGCCAGCATTGAAGACAGGGGAATATCTGAAGTTTTCTTT. Translation gives CASIEDRGISEVFF.

This chain uses TRBV18 with TRBJ1-1, with 7 bases that match TRBD1. The CDR3 has 15 amino acids. J gave up 8 bases and V 2 bases, and 11 bases lay outside the gene matches. CDR1 and CDR2 from the germline V gene are KGHSH and LQKENI. Here the CDR3 DNA reads TGTGCCAGCTCACCAAGGGACAGCCTCTTATCGGAAGCTTTCTTT. Its translation is CASSPRDSLLSEAFF.

This clonotype was recorded at least ten times. The chain carries TRBV2 and TRBJ2-2, with D possibly TRBD1 on 6 matching bases. The V end lost 7 bases, the J end lost 0 bases, and 12 bases lay between the germline ends. The germline CDR1 and CDR2 sequences are SNHLY and FYNNEI. The CDR3 spans 15 residues. DNA for the CDR3: TGTGCCAGCAAGAAGGGACACACGAACACCGGGGAGCTGTTTTTT. Translating it yields CASKKGHTNTGELFF.

This clonotype showed up many times. The V and J genes are TRBV14 and TRBJ1-1, with D hard to call. CDR3 length: 14 residues. CDR1 and CDR2 from the germline V gene are SGHDN and FVKESK. V was clipped by 3 bases and J by 2 bases, with 10 bases between them. The CDR3 bases are TGTGCCAGCAGCCAGACCACAGCTAACACTGAAGCTTTCTTT. Its translation: CASSQTTANTEAFF. Variable domain in full (rest from reference TRBV14 and TRBJ1-1): EAGVTQFPSHSVIEKGQTVTLRCDPISGHDNLYWYRRVMGKEIKFLLHFVKESKQDESGMPNNRFLAERTGGTYSTLKVQPAELEDSGVYFCASSQTTANTEAFFGQGTRLTVV.

Details on this clonotype: The CDR3 end shows no conserved phenylalanine or tryptophan, and so a read error is likely. DNA for the CDR3: TGCAGTGCCGGCAAGAGTAATCAGCCCCAGCATTCT. Its translation is CSAGKSNQPQHS. The chain uses TRBV20-1 and TRBJ1-5; D call uncertain. CDR1 is DFQATT, CDR2 SNEGSKA, per germline (reference sequence). The CDR3 has 12 residues. V lost 6 bases and J lost 4, with 10 bases in between.

Notes on this clonotype: This may be a read error: a much more frequent sequence differs by one nucleotide. The chain links TRBV6-5 to TRBJ1-2; D possibly corresponds to TRBD1 (6 bases). CDR1 and CDR2 from the germline V gene are MNHEY and SVGAGI. This CDR3 is 14 amino acids long. CDR3 coding DNA: TGTGCCCGCAGTTACTCGACGGGGGCTTATGGCTACACCTTC. Protein sequence: CARSYSTGAYGYTF.

The genes are TRBV28 and TRBJ2-7; 9 nucleotides match TRBD1. The germline V gene encodes CDR1 MDHEN and CDR2 SYDVKM. The trim removed 6 bases at V and 11 bases at J, leaving 17 bases unmatched. The CDR3 has 15 residues. The CDR3 protein is CASSLPRGQGIGKYF. The CDR3 coding sequence is TGTGCCAGCAGCCTACCGAGGGGACAGGGAATTGGGAAGTACTTC.

As regards this clonotype: This may come from a read error, since a much larger clone is one base off. V usage is TRBV12-3 or TRBV12-4 and J usage is TRBJ2-3; possibly TRBD2 for D (7 bases). The CDR3 length is 16 residues. V lost 0 bases and J 2 bases, leaving 12 bases between the germline ends. CDR3 in DNA: TGTGCCAGCAGTTTAGCGGGGGGGCCTATCACAGATACGCAGTATTTT. The encoded protein is CASSLAGGPITDTQYF.

This chain uses TRBV5-1 with TRBJ2-7; 7 positions agree with TRBD2. Germline CDR1 reads SGHRS; CDR2 reads YFSETQ. The V and J ends lost 4 bases and 5 bases, in that order; junction bases with no gene match: 9. This CDR3 is built from 14 residues. This chain's CDR3 is CASSARGGVHEQYF. Written as DNA, the CDR3 is TGCGCCAGCAGCGCCCGGGGAGGGGTGCACGAGCAGTACTTC.

As for this clonotype: The germline gene is not matched at one end of the junction; a read error may be the cause. The chain uses TRBV10-3 and TRBJ1-1; 7 bases fit TRBD1. The CDR3 length is 12 residues. The V gene's germline CDR1 is ENHRY and CDR2 SYGVKD. The CDR3 DNA reads TGTGCCAGCAGTACAGGGGAGACTGAAGCTTTCTTT. It specifies CASSTGETEAFF.

The J gene is TRBJ1-6, the V gene TRBV20-1, with TRBD1 matching 7 bases. The V gene's germline CDR1 is DFQATT and CDR2 SNEGSKA (reference sequence). With 3 bases clipped from V and 6 bases from J, the junction kept 5 bases outside the gene matches. This CDR3 region has 14 residues. In DNA form, the CDR3 reads TGCAGTGCTAGTGATCGGGACAGTAATTCACCCCTCCACTTT. Protein: CSASDRDSNSPLHF.